This is a list of T cell receptor beta chains from one sample in a study of control samples from healthy donors and cancer patients. Only in-frame clones appear in the TCRdb table, and some are missing; sequencing was by immunoSEQ multiplex PCR. The repertoire has tens of thousands of clones, 79% of them found once; the top ten carry under 25%. The sample was PBMCs. These receptors came from a man aged 55-75 years with head and neck cancer. CDR3s include the opening cysteine and the closing phenylalanine or tryptophan. Fields, in order: clone size, V gene, D gene, J gene, CDR3 length, CDR3 DNA, CDR3 protein. The D gene is left open where the match is weak. Rows may omit the clone size; those that give it use once, few, many or a size class.

.	TRBV6-5	TRBD1	TRBJ1-2	14	TGTGCCAGCAGCCTTTTGACAGGGGGCTATGGCTACACCTTC	CASSLLTGGYGYTF
.	TRBV24-1	.	TRBJ1-2	13	TGTGCCACCAGTCCCGGGGGGAACTATGGCTACACCTTC	CATSPGGNYGYTF
.	TRBV19	.	TRBJ2-1	16	TGTGCCAGTATTGATCTATCGGGCGGCAGGTACAATGGGCAGTTCTTC	CASIDLSGGRYNGQFF
.	TRBV28	TRBD2	TRBJ2-3	16	TGTGCCAGCACCCCCAGACTAGCGGGAGGAGGGGATACGCAGTATTTT	CASTPRLAGGGDTQYF
.	TRBV19	.	TRBJ1-1	12	TGTGCCAGTAGACAGGGAGTCACTGAAGCTTTCTTT	CASRQGVTEAFF
few	TRBV27	.	TRBJ2-2	15	TGTGCCAGCAGTTTATGGGGGTCGAGCACCGGGGAGCTGTTTTTT	CASSLWGSSTGELFF
.	TRBV21-1	.	TRBJ2-7	16	TGTGCCAGCAGCAAACACGAGCAGGGGTTACCCTACGAGCAGTACTTC	CASSKHEQGLPYEQYF
.	TRBV27	.	TRBJ1-1	15	TGTGCCAGCAGTTTGGGCAGCTTGGGGAACACTGAAGCTTTCTTT	CASSLGSLGNTEAFF
.	TRBV5-4	.	TRBJ2-3	15	TGTGCCAGCAGCTTTGTAGGGGTCGAGATGAATACGCAGTATTTT	CASSFVGVEMNTQYF
.	TRBV30	TRBD2	TRBJ2-7	16	TGTGCCTGGAGTGGGACTAGCGGGAGGGCCTCCTACGAGCAGTACTTC	CAWSGTSGRASYEQYF
.	TRBV6-5	.	TRBJ2-1	15	TGTGCCAGCAGTCACAGCGTGGAGTCCTACAATGAGCAGTTCTTC	CASSHSVESYNEQFF
.	TRBV5-4	.	TRBJ2-3	13	TGTGCCAGCAGAAACGCCCACACAGATACGCAGTATTTT	CASRNAHTDTQYF
.	TRBV28	TRBD1	TRBJ2-7	16	TGTGCCAGCAGTTTTCCCTTACAGGGGAACTCCTACGAGCAGTACTTC	CASSFPLQGNSYEQYF
.	TRBV2	.	TRBJ1-2	12	TGTGCCAGCAGGGAAGATAAGTATGGCTACACCTTC	CASREDKYGYTF
few	TRBV5-1	TRBD1	TRBJ2-3	14	TGCGCCAGCAGGGAGGGACAGGGCACAGATACGCAGTATTTT	CASREGQGTDTQYF
.	TRBV19	.	TRBJ1-5	16	TGTGCCAGTACCCCTGGGGGTGGACACTTCAATCAGCCCCAGCATTTT	CASTPGGGHFNQPQHF
hyperexpanded	TRBV6-4	TRBD2	TRBJ2-1	15	TGTGCCAGCAGTGACTCGACTAGCGGGAGCAATGAGCAGTTCTTC	CASSDSTSGSNEQFF
.	TRBV6-6	.	TRBJ1-3	16	TGTGCCAGCAGTTACCGGACACTAAATTCTGGAAACACCATATATTTT	CASSYRTLNSGNTIYF
once	TRBV19	TRBD1	TRBJ1-4	14	TGTGCCAGTAGTCCCGGACAGGGAGTTGAAAAACTGTTTTTT	CASSPGQGVEKLFF
.	TRBV7-3	.	TRBJ2-3	16	TGTGCCAGCAGCCCCGGGGAGCGGGTAAACACAGATACGCAGTATTTT	CASSPGERVNTDTQYF
few	TRBV4-1	.	TRBJ1-5	15	TGCGCCAGCAGCCAAGGAAGGGGAACGGATCAGCCCCAGCATTTT	CASSQGRGTDQPQHF
.	TRBV10-3	TRBD2	TRBJ2-1	16	TGTGCCATCAGTGACCTACTAGCGGGAGCGAACAATGAGCAGTTCTTC	CAISDLLAGANNEQFF
.	TRBV18	.	TRBJ1-5	13	TGTGCCAGCTCGCAGGGTAGCAATCAGCCCCAGCATTTT	CASSQGSNQPQHF
once	TRBV19	TRBD1	TRBJ2-2	16	TGTGCCAGTAGTATAGGGGACAGACTGAACACCGGGGAGCTGTTTTTT	CASSIGDRLNTGELFF
.	TRBV9	.	TRBJ2-7	12	TGTGCCAGCAGCGACTTAGGGACGTCGCAGTACTTC	CASSDLGTSQYF
.	TRBV7-8	.	TRBJ2-7	15	TGTGCCAGCAGCCTGATTGGACATCCCGAGGGGGAGCAGTACTTC	CASSLIGHPEGEQYF
.	TRBV7-2	.	TRBJ2-7	14	TGTGCCAGCAGCTTAGGGCCCAGCTCCTACGAGCAGTACTTC	CASSLGPSSYEQYF
.	TRBV5-6	TRBD2	TRBJ2-3	17	TGTGCCAGCAGCTTGGGTGGACTAGCGACGGTCACAGATACGCAGTATTTT	CASSLGGLATVTDTQYF
.	TRBV12-3/TRBV12-4	.	TRBJ2-7	11	TGTGCCAGCAGCCTAGGGGGCGAGCAGTACTTC	CASSLGGEQYF
few	TRBV7-9	TRBD2	TRBJ2-5	16	TGTGCCAGCAGCTACGGACTAGCGGGAGGAGAGGAGACCCAGTACTTC	CASSYGLAGGEETQYF
.	TRBV5-6	TRBD2	TRBJ2-1	15	TGTGCCAGCAGCCCCGGGACTAGGGTCTACAATGAGCAGTTCTTC	CASSPGTRVYNEQFF
.	TRBV12-5	.	TRBJ2-1	16	TGTGCTAGTGGTTTGACCGACAGGTTCCCCCACAATGAGCAGTTCTTC	CASGLTDRFPHNEQFF
.	TRBV3-1/TRBV3-2	.	TRBJ2-2	17	TGTGCCAGCAGCCAATACCGGGACCGAAAACGCACCGGGGAGCTGTTTTTT	CASSQYRDRKRTGELFF
.	TRBV5-5	.	TRBJ1-2	11	TGTGCCAGCAGCTTGTTAGGGGGCTACACCTTC	CASSLLGGYTF
.	TRBV5-1	TRBD1	TRBJ1-6	17	TGCGCCAGCAGCTTTTCCCCGGGACAGGGGAACAGGGCACCCCTCCACTTT	CASSFSPGQGNRAPLHF
.	TRBV7-9	.	TRBJ1-3	13	TGTGCCAGCAGCTCCTGGGCGGGAAACACCATATATTTT	CASSSWAGNTIYF
.	TRBV2	TRBD1	TRBJ1-5	14	TGTGCCAGCAGTGCCGGGACAGGGTATCAGCCCCAGCATTTT	CASSAGTGYQPQHF
.	TRBV3-1/TRBV3-2	.	TRBJ2-5	16	TGTGCCAGCAGCCAAGAGAGGGGGAGGGCCCAAGAGACCCAGTACTTC	CASSQERGRAQETQYF
.	TRBV6-5	.	TRBJ1-6	16	TGTGCCAGCAGTTACTCGGCCAGCTCCTATAATTCACCCCTCCACTTT	CASSYSASSYNSPLHF
.	TRBV6-5	.	TRBJ1-1	14	TGTGCCAGCAGAACACGGGGGGCAGACACTGAAGCTTTCTTT	CASRTRGADTEAFF
few	TRBV12-3/TRBV12-4	.	TRBJ2-1	11	TGTGCCAGCAGTGTAAACAATGAGCAGTTCTTC	CASSVNNEQFF
.	TRBV3-1/TRBV3-2	.	TRBJ2-1	19	TGTGCCAGCAGCCAAGCTGTAGGGGGGAGAGCTTTATGGTCCAATGAGCAGTTCTTC	CASSQAVGGRALWSNEQFF
.	TRBV28	.	TRBJ2-2	13	TGTGCCAGCAGTTTTGAACCCACCGGGGAGCTGTTTTTT	CASSFEPTGELFF
.	TRBV3-1/TRBV3-2	.	TRBJ1-4	15	TGTGCCAGCAGCTCCTGGACGGCAACTAATGAAAAACTGTTTTTT	CASSSWTATNEKLFF
.	TRBV2	TRBD1	TRBJ1-5	16	TGTGCCAGCAGTGGGACAGGGGGCGGTAGCAATCAGCCCCAGCATTTT	CASSGTGGGSNQPQHF
.	TRBV4-1	.	TRBJ2-7	14	TGCGCCAGCAGCCCCCGGGACATCCGCTACGAGCAGTACTTC	CASSPRDIRYEQYF
.	TRBV29-1	.	TRBJ1-3	14	TGCTGCACGCTAGACAGAGCCTCTGGAAACACCATATATTTT	CCTLDRASGNTIYF
.	TRBV7-2	.	TRBJ2-7	17	TGTGCCAGCAGCTTAGTGTCGGAGGGACGTCGGGCCTACGAGCAGTACTTC	CASSLVSEGRRAYEQYF
.	TRBV5-1	.	TRBJ2-3	15	TGCGCCAGCAGCTGGGGGGGCATCATCACAGATACGCAGTATTTT	CASSWGGIITDTQYF